This T cell receptor beta chain was sequenced for a study of blood T cell repertoires in COVID-19. The wider study: Whether acute or convalescent, the COVID-19 samples came from the United States, Italy and Spain. In each case, the material was cDNA or gDNA derived from T cells, B-cell-depleted T cells, or PBMCs.

In the authors' methods: For nucleated cells, counts were estimated from reference gene primer amplification. TCRdb keeps only in-frame clones here, not all; method: immunoSEQ multiplex PCR. V and J calls plus clone size are reproduced from that table; the DNA served to infer D and trimming. The sample shows roughly 190,000 clones, around 80% of them seen only once. Sequenced: peripheral blood. This TCR came from a man aged 25 to 45 with active or convalescent COVID-19.

DNA of the CDR3: TGTGCCAGCTCACCAGGTTCAGGGAACGGGTCACCCCTCCACTTT. The encoded protein is CASSPGSGNGSPLHF. This sequence joins TRBV18 and TRBJ1-6; a weak D match, TRBD1 (5 bases). CDR1 and CDR2 (germline): KGHSH, LQKENI. Trimming took off 2 bases at V and 10 bases at J, with 15 bases between the two ends. The CDR3 is 15 residues long.